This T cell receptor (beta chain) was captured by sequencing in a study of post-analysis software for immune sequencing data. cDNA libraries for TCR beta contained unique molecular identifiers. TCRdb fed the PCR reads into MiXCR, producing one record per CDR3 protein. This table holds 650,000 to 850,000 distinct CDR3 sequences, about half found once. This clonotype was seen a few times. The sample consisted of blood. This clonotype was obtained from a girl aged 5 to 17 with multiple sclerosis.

The CDR3 coding sequence is TGTGCCAGCAGCTGGGAGGGTAGCGTCTATGGCTACACCTTC. This gives the protein CASSWEGSVYGYTF. The chain couples TRBV7-9 to TRBJ1-2; D remains ambiguous. Germline V gives CDR1 SEHNR, CDR2 FQNEAQ (reference sequence). The ends were cut back, 4 bases at V and 4 bases at J, with 13 bases in the middle. The length of the CDR3 is 14 residues. The whole variable domain, remainder taken from reference TRBV7-9 and TRBJ1-2, is DTGVSQNPRHKITKRGQNVTFRCDPISEHNRLYWYRQTLGQGPEFLTYFQNEAQLEKSRLLSDRFSAERPKGSFSTLEIQRTEQGDSAMYLCASSWEGSVYGYTFGSGTRLTVV.